Reported below is one T cell receptor (beta chain). Its antigen is unknown. The sample belongs to a study of long-term antiretroviral therapy in people with HIV. Overall study findings and caveats: HIV repertoires covered narrower CDR3 length ranges than controls did. The study found that diversity rose after ART but stayed below transplant donor controls.

Germline CDR1 is MNHEY and CDR2 is SVGAGI. V lost 1 base to trimming and J lost 4 bases, with 7 bases between them. This CDR3 is 13 amino acids long. The assay used was immunoSEQ (version v3.0), run at survey level. Assay: immunoSEQ multiplex PCR; the TCRdb copy retains only in-frame clones and omits some. Here the sample spans tens of thousands of clones, roughly three quarters being singletons. Sequenced material: unsorted PBMCs, taken 1.1 years before starting antiretroviral therapy. The chain couples TRBV6-5 to TRBJ1-1; D perhaps matches TRBD1 (5 bases). The sequence was collected from a woman aged 40 to 50 with HIV. The CDR3 coding sequence is TGTGCCAGCAGTTACTGGGGGGGCACTGAAGCTTTCTTT. Translation gives CASSYWGGTEAFF.